The 10 T cell receptor beta chains presented below share a single source sample, sequenced in a study of tissue T cells after allogeneic stem cell transplantation. Time point of the sample: mouse harvest day 7 after allogeneic transplant. The graft held 10^6 splenic CD5+ T cells and 10^7 T-cell-depleted bone marrow cells. Assay: immunoSEQ multiplex PCR; the TCRdb copy retains only in-frame clones and omits some. The sample records fewer than 8,500 clones, 40% to 55% being singletons. The material sequenced was skin. The receptors originated from a female BALB/c mouse given C57BL/6 T cells with graft-versus-host disease after an allogeneic hematopoietic cell transplant.

Concerning this clone itself: Gene names follow the mouse nomenclature. The missing CDR3 end, 1 residue past where the read stops, is filled in from the germline J gene. The rearrangement joins TRBV24 to TRBJ1-4, with 8 nucleotides matching TRBD1. The CDR3 is made up of 15 amino acids. V dropped 1 base and J dropped 7; count of bases not matched to a gene: 5. Germline CDR1 is KGHTA and CDR2 is FRNEEI. Incomplete CDR3 DNA: TGTGCCAGCAGTCTGTCAGGACAGGGTGCCGAAAGATTATTT. Residues: CASSLSGQGAERLF. The full-length CDR3 reads as CASSLSGQGAERLFF.

Note on this clone: Germline and genes: mouse. The read is 1 residue too short to cover the CDR3 end, so that end is filled in from the germline J gene. This chain connects TRBV13-1 to TRBJ2-5; D is perhaps TRBD2 (7 bases). V was pared by 4 bases and J by 6 bases, with 12 bases between. This CDR3 region has 13 residues. CDR1 is NSHNY and CDR2 is SYGAGN in the germline V gene. The DNA read from the CDR3 is TGTGCCAGCAGTCCTGGGGGCTCGGACACCCAGTAC. Encoded protein: CASSPGGSDTQY. The CDR3 in its entirety is CASSPGGSDTQYF.

Of note for this clone: The gene names given are mouse names. The CDR3 end is not reached by the read, which stops 1 residue before it; the germline J gene fills it in. The chain recombines TRBV26 with TRBJ1-2; D is ambiguous. Looked up from germline, CDR1 is KGHPV and CDR2 is FQNQEV (reference sequence). The CDR3 contains 14 residues. Between the trimmed V and J ends, which lost 1 base and 4 bases, there was a span of 10 bases. CDR3 DNA, as far as it was read: TGTGCCAGCAGTCTGTACGGGGAAGGCTCCGACTACACC. Protein sequence: CASSLYGEGSDYT. The full CDR3 protein is CASSLYGEGSDYTF.

As concerns this clone: The gene names here belong to mouse. Sequencing ends 1 residue short of the CDR3 end; the germline J gene provides the rest. This chain links TRBV26 with TRBJ2-1; 11 nucleotides match TRBD2. The V gene end was trimmed by 3 bases and the J gene end by 0 bases; junction bases not matched to a gene: 1. The length of the CDR3 is 16 residues. Germline CDR1 is KGHPV and CDR2 is FQNQEV (reference sequence). CDR3 residues: CASSLDWGGNYAEQFF. The DNA read from the CDR3 is TGTGCCAGCAGTCTCGACTGGGGGGGTAACTATGCTGAGCAGTTC.

Worth noting for this clone: Gene names refer to mouse genes. The read falls 1 residue short of the CDR3 end, and the missing part is taken from the germline J gene. This chain links TRBV3 with TRBJ2-7; 10 nucleotides match TRBD1. Germline V lookup: CDR1 SNHLY, CDR2 FYNGKV (reference sequence). After removal of 4 bases from V and 5 bases from J, the junction contained 5 bases not matched to a gene. This CDR3 is 14 amino acids long. CDR3 bases read: TGTGCCAGCAGCTCCCTCGGGACAGGGGATGAACAGTAC. This gives the protein CASSSLGTGDEQY. The CDR3 in its entirety is CASSSLGTGDEQYF.

For this clone: Genes and germline are mouse. The read ends 1 residue before the CDR3 terminus; that terminus is restored from the germline J gene. The rearrangement uses TRBV16 and TRBJ2-7; 8 positions agree with TRBD2. V shed 0 bases, J shed 0 bases, and the junction held 4 bases outside the gene matches. This CDR3 spans 16 amino acids. The V gene's germline CDR1 is SGHSA and CDR2 FRNQAP. The CDR3 bases that were read are TGTGCAAGCAGCTTAGACGGGGGGGGGCGCTCCTATGAACAGTAC. This sequence encodes CASSLDGGGRSYEQY. The full CDR3 sequence reads CASSLDGGGRSYEQYF.

This clone was counted a few times. The genes are named according to mouse. The read terminates 1 residue ahead of where the CDR3 ends, so the germline J gene completes it. The gene calls are TRBV4 and TRBJ1-3; 7 positions match TRBD1. The J segment lost 2 bases and the V segment lost 5 bases, leaving 3 bases of the junction unmatched. The CDR3 totals 14 residues. Germline CDR1 is LGHDT and CDR2 is YNNKQL (reference sequence). The CDR3 DNA, read in part, is TGTGCCAGCAGCCGCAGGGGGGCTGGAAATACGCTCTAT. As protein: CASSRRGAGNTLY. The CDR3 reads in full as CASSRRGAGNTLYF.

This clone was detected only a few times. Mouse gene names apply. The read ends 1 residue before the CDR3 terminus; that terminus is restored from the germline J gene. V and J are TRBV31 and TRBJ2-4; 10 bases line up with TRBD2. This CDR3 comprises 14 residues. After removal of 0 bases from V and 4 bases from J, the junction contained 1 base not matched to a gene. Germline V gene data show CDR1 as GKSSPN and CDR2 as SITVG. CDR3 bases read: TGTGCCTGGAGTCTTGACTGGGGGGAAAACACCTTGTAC. This gives the protein CAWSLDWGENTLY. The whole CDR3 is CAWSLDWGENTLYF.

Points on this clone: Gene names and germline refer to mouse. The read comes to an end 1 residue before the CDR3 does, leaving the germline J gene to fill in the end. J is TRBJ1-3 and V is TRBV23; the D call of TRBD1 is as the table states it, not checked on the DNA. CDR1 is KGHTA and CDR2 is FQNQQP in the germline V gene. This CDR3 region has 15 residues. The covered CDR3 bases are TGCTCCAGCAGTCAAGAGGGGAGATCTGGAAATACGCTCTAT. Translated, it gives CSSSQEGRSGNTLY. The whole CDR3 protein reads CSSSQEGRSGNTLYF. Full variable domain (rest looked up from reference TRBV23 and TRBJ1-3): DAAVTQKPRYLIKMKGQEAEMKCIPEKGHTAVFWYQQKQSKELKFLIYFQNQQPLDQIDMVKERFSAVCPSSSLCSLGIRTCEAEDSALYLCSSSQEGRSGNTLYFGEGSRLIVV.

As concerns this clone: Mouse gene names and germline throughout. The DNA ends 1 residue before the CDR3 does, and the rest of the CDR3 is filled in from the germline J gene. The chain carries TRBV5 and TRBJ2-4; D is uncertain. Germline assignment: CDR1 LGHNA and CDR2 YNLKQL (reference sequence). V lost 3 bases, J lost 2 bases, and 6 bases lay in between. This CDR3 has 13 residues. CDR3 in amino acids: CASSHRFQNTLYF. The sequenced CDR3 bases are TGTGCCAGCAGCCACCGGTTTCAAAACACCTTGTAC.